This TCR beta chain originates from a study of blood T cell repertoires in COVID-19. Study-level information: Collection of acute and convalescent COVID-19 samples took place in the United States, Italy and Spain.

Sequencing used immunoSEQ multiplex PCR; TCRdb keeps in-frame clones, though not all of them. Among around 430,000 clones, more than 70% were seen once, and the ten largest hold roughly 12%. With 3 bases clipped from V and 0 bases from J, the junction kept 4 bases outside the gene matches. The CDR3 covers 15 residues. Per the germline V gene, CDR1 is SGHTA and CDR2 is FQGNSA. The gene calls are TRBV7-2 and TRBJ1-2; 7 bases match TRBD1. This sequence originates from a woman in her forties or fifties with COVID-19, enrolled during active disease. Sequencing was done on a sample of peripheral blood. The CDR3: CASSFQGVANYGYTF. The CDR3 DNA sequence: TGTGCCAGCAGCTTCCAGGGGGTCGCTAACTATGGCTACACCTTC.